This T cell receptor (beta chain) is from a study of shared clonotypes between healthy human individuals. Study outcomes and limitations: Non-shared clonotypes had lower generation probabilities than those shared by all four donors. Large sequencing depth failed to make sorted-subset sequencing complete, rarefaction showed.

Concerning this clone itself: Its antigen is undetermined.

Per germline, CDR1 SGHAT and CDR2 FQNNGV. The CDR3 contains 12 residues. Trimming took 3 bases from V and 10 from J, leaving 10 bases between them. CD8 cells classed as naive were CD45RO-negative and positively selected for CCR7, excluding terminally differentiated effector memory CD45RA+ cells. Every subset had its genomic DNA shared out evenly among several immunoSEQ plates. Some clones are missing from TCRdb's copy, which holds only in-frame ones; the method was immunoSEQ multiplex PCR. The sample includes millions of clones, about 95% of them seen just once. The clonotype comes from a young man in good health. The rearrangement joins TRBV11-2 to TRBJ2-1; D might be TRBD1 (5 bases). Sequenced: naive CD8+ T cells sorted from blood. CDR3: CASSFWTKEQFF. The DNA for the CDR3 is TGTGCCAGCAGCTTCTGGACAAAGGAGCAGTTCTTC.